The 30 T cell receptor beta chains below come from one sample, sequenced in a study of T-cell reconstitution after alpha-beta-depleted transplantation in children (dated by TCRdb to the mid-2010s). The library was produced with PCR. Sequenced on an Illumina HiSeq 2500. TCR libraries were prepared with molecular barcoding, using unique molecular identifiers to normalize TCRbeta repertoire quantification. Using fastp trimming at Q25 and MiXCR clonotype assembly, TCRdb reanalyzed the public sequencing data and kept in-frame beta chains. Rows merge per CDR3 protein into single entries with the most common DNA and genes. This sample lists around 380,000 distinct CDR3 sequences; 11% were detected once. About 5% of the sample is taken by the ten largest. The sequencing here drew on PBMCs from the stem cell graft donor, taken from the stem cell graft. These receptors were obtained from a human donor who donated a stem cell graft to a child with acute myeloid leukemia.

The sample holds many counts of this clonotype. This chain connects TRBV20-1 to TRBJ2-4; 7 bases line up with TRBD2. The V and J ends lost 0 bases and 6 bases, in that order; junction bases with no gene match: 11. CDR1 and CDR2 (germline): DFQATT, SNEGSKA (reference sequence). This CDR3 is 16 amino acids long. CDR3 residues: CSARDKPGLDGNIQYF. As DNA, the CDR3 is TGCAGTGCTAGAGACAAACCAGGACTAGACGGAAACATTCAGTACTTC.

This chain links TRBV6-2 or TRBV6-3 with TRBJ1-2; D is ambiguous. There are 12 residues in the CDR3. Germline V gene lookup returns CDR1 MNHEY and CDR2 SVGEGT. Trimming stripped 4 bases from V and 5 bases from J, with 8 bases between. The CDR3: CASSWSFYGYTF. CDR3 DNA sequence: TGTGCCAGCAGTTGGTCGTTTTATGGCTACACCTTC.

A few counts support this clonotype. The chain carries TRBV6-5 and TRBJ1-1; D uncertain. The germline V and J ends were trimmed by 6 bases and 6 bases, with 20 bases remaining between them. Germline assignment: CDR1 MNHEY and CDR2 SVGAGI. CDR3 length: 15 residues. The CDR3: CASSRGGQASSEAFF. The CDR3 nucleotides are TGTGCCAGCAGCCGCGGCGGGCAGGCTTCTTCTGAAGCTTTCTTT.

The rearrangement uses TRBV2 and TRBJ2-1, with 12 bases matching TRBD2. CDR1 and CDR2 from the germline V gene are SNHLY and FYNNEI. The CDR3 totals 15 residues. V was pared by 5 bases and J by 10 bases, with 9 bases of the junction left unmatched. The CDR3 reads CASSSPSGGAWEQFF. CDR3 bases: TGTGCCAGCAGTTCTCCTAGCGGGGGGGCCTGGGAGCAGTTCTTC.

This chain links TRBV10-3 with TRBJ2-3, with D tentatively TRBD2 (6 bases). Germline lookup yields CDR1 ENHRY and CDR2 SYGVKD. The CDR3 spans 14 residues. V was shortened by 10 bases and J by 3 bases, with 17 bases between the two germline ends. CDR3 nucleotide sequence: TGTGCCACAATGACCGGGACTTCAACAGATACGCAGTATTTT. This codes for CATMTGTSTDTQYF.

The chain couples TRBV20-1 to TRBJ1-1; 7 bases are a match to TRBD1. CDR3 length equals 15 residues. In germline, CDR1 is DFQATT, CDR2 SNEGSKA (reference sequence). Trimming removed 0 bases from V and 1 base from J; junction bases left unmatched: 5. CDR3 coding DNA: TGCAGTGCTAGAGATTCCAGGGGGGAGAACACTGAAGCTTTCTTT. Its translation is CSARDSRGENTEAFF.

This clonotype has just a few counts. The chain carries TRBV15 and TRBJ2-5; TRBD2 matches at 10 bases. The CDR3 totals 18 residues. CDR1 is LNHNV and CDR2 is YYDKDF in the germline V gene (reference sequence). Trimming at V came to 11 bases and at J to 5 bases, leaving 23 bases not matched to a gene. DNA for the CDR3: TGTGCCTCGTCTCTAGCGGGGGCCGGCTTCGGGGCCCGGGAGACCCAGTACTTC. This encodes CASSLAGAGFGARETQYF.

This clonotype was counted between two and nine times. The rearrangement uses TRBV6-5 and TRBJ2-7; D is uncertain. V lost 4 bases to trimming and J lost 3 bases, with 10 bases between them. Germline assignment: CDR1 MNHEY and CDR2 SVGAGI. The CDR3 runs 13 residues. CDR3 amino acids: CASSLNSVYEQYF. CDR3 nucleotide sequence: TGTGCCAGCAGTTTAAACAGCGTCTACGAGCAGTACTTC.

This clonotype was picked up a small number of times. The chain couples TRBV12-3 or TRBV12-4 to TRBJ2-7; D not resolved. Trimming stripped 4 bases from V and 3 bases from J, with 16 bases between. The CDR3 spans 15 residues. CDR3 nucleotide sequence: TGTGCCAGCAGTTACCACCAAACCAACAGCTACGAGCAGTACTTC. The encoded protein is CASSYHQTNSYEQYF.

This clonotype appeared many times. This chain joins TRBV6-5 and TRBJ2-3; 9 bases map to TRBD2. Germline CDR1 is MNHEY and CDR2 is SVGAGI. The CDR3 is 15 amino acids. With 4 bases clipped from V and 2 bases from J, the junction kept 4 bases outside the gene matches. The CDR3 is CASSSAGGYTDTQYF. In DNA form, the CDR3 reads TGTGCCAGCAGTTCGGCGGGGGGGTACACAGATACGCAGTATTTT.

This chain joins TRBV21-1 and TRBJ1-1. TRBV21-1 is shown as a pseudogene. The CDR3 extends over 15 amino acids. CDR3 nucleotide sequence: TGTGCCAGCGTCAGCACCGGGCTAAAAGGCACTGAAGCTTTCTTT. Residues: CASVSTGLKGTEAFF.

This clonotype showed up just a few times. The genes are TRBV20-1 and TRBJ1-1, with 7 positions matching TRBD1. The CDR3 runs to 14 residues. Germline CDR1 DFQATT, CDR2 SNEGSKA (reference sequence). Germline trimming cut 6 bases from V and 3 bases from J; bases unmatched to any gene: 10. CDR3 loop: CSAHGRGQHTEAFF. In DNA, the CDR3 is TGCAGTGCCCACGGGAGGGGGCAACACACTGAAGCTTTCTTT.

The chain links TRBV20-1 to TRBJ1-5; 8 nucleotides agree with TRBD1. CDR3 length: 17 amino acids. With V trimmed by 2 bases and J by 2 bases, 11 bases remained unmatched. Germline CDR1 reads DFQATT; CDR2 reads SNEGSKA (reference sequence). The CDR3: CSARSGRGLRGNQPQHF. The CDR3 DNA sequence: TGCAGTGCTAGAAGCGGCAGGGGGCTGCGTGGCAATCAGCCCCAGCATTTT.

The gene calls are TRBV5-1 and TRBJ2-2; D is uncertain. The CDR3 is 16 residues long. Germline CDR1 and CDR2: SGHRS and YFSETQ. V was cut by 4 bases and J by 0 bases, with 13 bases left in between. The CDR3, as DNA: TGCGCCAGCAGCCCGGCACAGCAGGCGAACACCGGGGAGCTGTTTTTT. This translates into CASSPAQQANTGELFF.

This clonotype came up once. The genes are TRBV4-1 and TRBJ1-1; D unclear. This CDR3 has 15 amino acids. Germline loops: CDR1 MGHRA, CDR2 YSYEKL. V lost 1 base, J lost 0 bases, and 9 bases lay in between. CDR3 in DNA: TGCGCCAGCAGCCAAGTCGTCGGATTGAACACTGAAGCTTTCTTT. Its protein product is CASSQVVGLNTEAFF.

V gene TRBV20-1 combines with J gene TRBJ2-1; 16 nucleotides line up with TRBD2. The germline V gene has CDR1 DFQATT and CDR2 SNEGSKA (reference sequence). The V gene end was trimmed by 5 bases and the J gene end by 7 bases; junction bases not matched to a gene: 5. CDR3 length equals 15 residues. Written as DNA, the CDR3 is TGCAGTGCTCCGGGACTAGCGGGAGGGGATAATGAGCAGTTCTTC. Its protein is CSAPGLAGGDNEQFF.

The rearrangement links TRBV18 to TRBJ2-2, with D maybe TRBD1 (5 bases). The germline V gene encodes CDR1 KGHSH and CDR2 LQKENI. V dropped 3 bases and J dropped 4 bases, with 12 bases sitting between them. CDR3 length: 15 amino acids. CDR3 sequence (DNA): TGTGCCAGCTCACCTCTCCAGGGTTCCACCGGGGAGCTGTTTTTT. It codes for CASSPLQGSTGELFF. Full variable domain (outside the CDR3, taken from reference TRBV18 and TRBJ2-2): NAGVMQNPRHLVRRRGQEARLRCSPMKGHSHVYWYRQLPEEGLKFMVYLQKENIIDESGMPKERFSAEFPKEGPSILRIQQVVRGDSAAYFCASSPLQGSTGELFFGEGSRLTVL.

To note about this clonotype: At one of its ends the junction is not consistent with the germline gene, which may arise from a read error. The chain employs TRBV5-5 and TRBJ2-6, with D perhaps assigned TRBD1 or TRBD2 (5 bases each). This CDR3 comprises 18 residues. CDR1 is SGHKS and CDR2 is YYEKEE in the germline V gene (reference sequence). The CDR3 is CASSPWWTAGSGANGLTF. CDR3 nucleotides: TGTGCCAGCAGCCCTTGGTGGACTGCTGGCTCTGGGGCCAACGGCCTGACTTTC.

This clonotype came up a few times. The chain couples TRBV5-1 to TRBJ2-1, with 11 bases fitting TRBD2. There are 16 residues in the CDR3. From germline, CDR1 is SGHRS and CDR2 YFSETQ. V was pared by 2 bases and J by 0 bases, with 1 base of the junction left unmatched. CDR3 coding DNA: TGCGCCAGCAGCTTCCTAGCGGGGGGCTCCTACAATGAGCAGTTCTTC. Translation: CASSFLAGGSYNEQFF. Combining the CDR3 with reference TRBV5-1 and TRBJ2-1 gives the whole variable domain KAGVTQTPRYLIKTRGQQVTLSCSPISGHRSVSWYQQTPGQGLQFLFEYFSETQRNKGNFPGRFSGRQFSNSRSEMNVSTLELGDSALYLCASSFLAGGSYNEQFFGPGTRLTVL.

This clonotype has more than one count but fewer than ten. The chain combines TRBV24-1 with TRBJ2-1; 8 nucleotides match TRBD2. Germline V gene sequence: CDR1 KGHDR, CDR2 SFDVKD. CDR3 size: 16 residues. V was pared by 4 bases and J by 0 bases, with 4 bases of the junction left unmatched. CDR3 coding DNA: TGTGCCACCAGTGACCCTCGGGGGGGCTCCTACAATGAGCAGTTCTTC. Translated: CATSDPRGGSYNEQFF.

This clonotype was seen a handful of times. This chain links TRBV27 with TRBJ2-1, with 12 bases fitting TRBD2. Trimming cost V 2 bases and J 6 bases; bases outside gene matches: 5. This CDR3 contains 16 residues. Germline V gene data show CDR1 as MNHEY and CDR2 as SMNVEV (reference sequence). The CDR3 region is CASSLAASGGANEQFF. CDR3 nucleotide sequence: TGTGCCAGCAGTTTAGCGGCTAGCGGGGGGGCCAATGAGCAGTTCTTC.

The sample holds a few counts of this clonotype. The rearrangement joins TRBV19 to TRBJ1-1, with 10 bases lining up with TRBD1. This CDR3 has 16 residues. Germline V lookup: CDR1 LNHDA, CDR2 SQIVND (reference sequence). After removal of 7 bases from V and 5 bases from J, the junction contained 13 bases not matched to a gene. CDR3 sequence: CASIIRQGAPGTEAFF. The CDR3 region has the DNA TGTGCCAGTATCATCAGACAGGGGGCGCCGGGGACTGAAGCTTTCTTT.

The chain carries TRBV11-1 and TRBJ2-1; 10 bases fit TRBD2. The CDR3 spans 18 residues. V was clipped by 5 bases and J by 9 bases; unmatched bases: 19. The germline CDR1 and CDR2 sequences are SGHAT and FQDESV (reference sequence). CDR3 sequence reads: CASSPQPGLAGDLREQFF. CDR3 DNA sequence: TGTGCCAGCAGCCCCCAGCCCGGGCTAGCGGGAGACCTGCGTGAGCAGTTCTTC.

This clonotype was detected ten times or more. V gene TRBV7-2 combines with J gene TRBJ1-1; D is ambiguous. This CDR3 is 14 amino acids long. V lost 1 base and J lost 2, with 8 bases in between. Per germline, CDR1 SGHTA and CDR2 FQGNSA. The CDR3 loop is CASSLGATNTEAFF. DNA of the CDR3: TGTGCCAGCAGCTTAGGGGCAACTAACACTGAAGCTTTCTTT.

In this sample, this clonotype turned up many times. The genes are TRBV7-2 and TRBJ1-1; D unresolved. In germline, CDR1 is SGHTA, CDR2 FQGNSA. Trimming removed 1 base at V and 8 bases at J, with 11 bases between. This CDR3 has 13 amino acids. CDR3 residues: CASSLVVRSEAFF. In DNA, the CDR3 is TGTGCCAGCAGCTTAGTCGTAAGGTCAGAAGCTTTCTTT.

The sample holds a few counts of this clonotype. The V and J genes are TRBV12-3 or TRBV12-4 and TRBJ2-5, with 9 bases that match TRBD1. V dropped 2 bases and J dropped 5; count of bases not matched to a gene: 9. The CDR3 has 16 amino acids. CDR3 bases: TGTGCCAGCAGTTTATGGGGAGGACAGGGGATGGAGACCCAGTACTTC. Amino acid sequence: CASSLWGGQGMETQYF.

The chain couples TRBV5-8 to TRBJ2-7, with D unresolved. Trimming took off 4 bases at V and 2 bases at J, with 13 bases between the two ends. In germline, CDR1 is SGHTS, CDR2 YDEGEE. The CDR3 spans 14 residues. The CDR3 is CASSPPGGAYEQYF. The CDR3 nucleotides are TGTGCCAGCAGCCCCCCGGGCGGAGCCTACGAGCAGTACTTC.

This chain uses TRBV12-5 with TRBJ2-5; TRBD2 matches 8 bases. Germline V gives CDR1 LGHNT, CDR2 FRNRAP. The trim removed 7 bases at V and 4 bases at J, leaving 11 bases unmatched. This CDR3 spans 15 amino acids. The CDR3 loop is CASAPGGGRTETQYF. CDR3 nucleotide sequence: TGTGCTAGTGCCCCCGGGGGCGGGAGGACAGAGACCCAGTACTTC.

This clonotype was seen repeatedly, ten times or more. The chain has TRBV12-3 or TRBV12-4 and TRBJ2-3; TRBD2 matches at 11 bases. The CDR3 is 17 amino acids. J was trimmed by 3 bases and V by 4 bases; bases with no gene match: 9. CDR3 protein: CASSSPRLAGPTDTQYF. CDR3 in DNA: TGTGCCAGCAGTTCCCCTCGACTAGCGGGGCCGACAGATACGCAGTATTTT.

The rearrangement joins TRBV12-3 or TRBV12-4 to TRBJ2-7, with a possible D match to TRBD2 (5 bases). Trimming took off 5 bases at V and 7 bases at J, with 15 bases between the two ends. The CDR3 loop spans 13 amino acids. Here the CDR3 DNA reads TGTGCCAGCAGTCACCGAAATTCGGGGGAGCAGTACGTC. The encoded protein is CASSHRNSGEQYV.